The rows below give T cell receptor beta chains drawn from one sample of a study of cytomegalovirus exposure and HLA in healthy donors. The assay was immunoSEQ multiplex PCR, and TCRdb's table has in-frame clones only and misses some. The sample holds about 180,000 clones, over 65% seen once. Specimen: PBMCs. The receptors shown here come from a man aged 18 to 30 in good health and CMV-seronegative. Both conserved end residues are part of each CDR3. D genes are given only for firm matches. Some rows mark clone size as missing; the rest say once, few, many or name a class of expanded clone.

DNA	CDR3	size	V	D	J
TGTGCCAGCAGCCCGAACCCTACCTTACGCACAGATACGCAGTATTTT	CASSPNPTLRTDTQYF	-	TRBV7-9	-	TRBJ2-3
TGCAGCGTTGACGAGGTAGGCGGAGAAAAACTGTTTTTT	CSVDEVGGEKLFF	-	TRBV29-1	-	TRBJ1-4
TGTGCCAGCAACTTACTGGGACAGCCGAACACTGAAGCTTTCTTT	CASNLLGQPNTEAFF	-	TRBV27	TRBD1	TRBJ1-1
TGTGCCAGCAGCCCGCAGGGTAGGCAGCCCCAGCATTTT	CASSPQGRQPQHF	-	TRBV7-8	-	TRBJ1-5
TGTGCCAGCGGGAGGGGTTCTGAAGCTTTCTTT	CASGRGSEAFF	-	TRBV2	-	TRBJ1-1
TGTGCCAGTAGTATACTGACTAGCGGGAGCGAGACCCAGTACTTC	CASSILTSGSETQYF	few	TRBV19	TRBD2	TRBJ2-5
TGTGCCAGCAGCCTAGGGGCACGAAGCTCCTACGAGCAGTACTTC	CASSLGARSSYEQYF	-	TRBV7-2	-	TRBJ2-7
TGCGCCAGCAGCCAAGATATAGTGAGGGAAGAGGACACCGGGGAGCTGTTTTTT	CASSQDIVREEDTGELFF	-	TRBV4-3	-	TRBJ2-2
TGTGCCAGCAGCTCCTTAGGACAATGTGAAGCTTTCTTT	CASSSLGQCEAFF	-	TRBV5-6	-	TRBJ1-1
TGTGCCAGCAGCAGCTTTGGCGGTACTAGCACAGATACGCAGTATTTT	CASSSFGGTSTDTQYF	-	TRBV7-3	-	TRBJ2-3
TGTGCCACCAGCAGATCCGGGACAGGGGTTAACTATGGCTACACCTTC	CATSRSGTGVNYGYTF	-	TRBV15	TRBD1	TRBJ1-2
TGTGCCAGCAGCGTAGCTAGTGGGGGCCACTATGGCTACACCTTC	CASSVASGGHYGYTF	-	TRBV9	-	TRBJ1-2
TGTGCCAGCAGCTTATCCCTCGGTAGCACAGAGACCCAGTACTTC	CASSLSLGSTETQYF	once	TRBV11-1	-	TRBJ2-5
TGCGCCAGCAGCCGGGGACAGGGGGCAATTTCACCCCTCCACTTT	CASSRGQGAISPLHF	-	TRBV5-1	TRBD1	TRBJ1-6
TGTGCCAGCAGAATGGACAGGGGCGGCTACACCTTC	CASRMDRGGYTF	-	TRBV2	TRBD1	TRBJ1-2
TGCGCCAGCAGTCAAGGACTAACGAGACCTGAGACCCAGTACTTC	CASSQGLTRPETQYF	-	TRBV23-1	-	TRBJ2-5
TGTGCCAGCAGCGTAGGAGGGATGGTAGGCTCCTACAATGAGCAGTTCTTC	CASSVGGMVGSYNEQFF	few	TRBV9	-	TRBJ2-1
TGTGCCAGCAGGTGGGGGGACGCAGAGACCCAGTACTTC	CASRWGDAETQYF	-	TRBV6-5	-	TRBJ2-5
TGTGCCAGCAATGTAGCGGGAGGGCCGGGAGATACGCAGTATTTT	CASNVAGGPGDTQYF	-	TRBV2	TRBD2	TRBJ2-3
TGTGCCAGCAGCCAAGATCATCCAGGGAGGGGTTATGGCTACACCTTC	CASSQDHPGRGYGYTF	-	TRBV14	-	TRBJ1-2
TGTGCCAGCAGCAAAGTCCGGTTCGTTAATGAAAAACTGTTTTTT	CASSKVRFVNEKLFF	-	TRBV21-1	-	TRBJ1-4
TGTGCCAGCAGCTTGGGATTTGTGGGAGGCGATGAGCAGTACTTC	CASSLGFVGGDEQYF	-	TRBV5-6	-	TRBJ2-7
TGTGCCAGTAGCTTACAGGGTTTCGGATCACCCCTCCACTTT	CASSLQGFGSPLHF	-	TRBV7-3	-	TRBJ1-6
TGTGCCTGGAGTCACGGGATGGGCACTGAAGCTTTCTTT	CAWSHGMGTEAFF	-	TRBV30	-	TRBJ1-1
TGCGCCAGCAGCCCCCGCGGTAACTCCTACGAGCAGTACTTC	CASSPRGNSYEQYF	-	TRBV5-1	-	TRBJ2-7
TGCGCCAGCAGCTTAGGTCAGGTGAACACTGAAGCTTTCTTT	CASSLGQVNTEAFF	few	TRBV5-1	-	TRBJ1-1
TGTGCCAGTAGTATAGTCCAGGGGGCGGACTATGGCTACACCTTC	CASSIVQGADYGYTF	-	TRBV19	TRBD1	TRBJ1-2
TGTGCCAGCAGACAACTAGCGGGGGGGAACAATGAGCAGTTCTTC	CASRQLAGGNNEQFF	-	TRBV11-2	TRBD2	TRBJ2-1
TGCGCCAGCAGCTTGGGCTTCTTAGCGGACCATCAAGAGACCCAGTACTTC	CASSLGFLADHQETQYF	-	TRBV5-1	-	TRBJ2-5
TGTGCCAGCAGCCGAGGACTAGCGGGAGGGGCAGATACGCAGTATTTT	CASSRGLAGGADTQYF	once	TRBV7-9	TRBD2	TRBJ2-3
TGTGCCAGCAGTGAATCCGGACAGGGGGCCACCTACGAGCAGTACTTC	CASSESGQGATYEQYF	-	TRBV2	TRBD1	TRBJ2-7